Listed below are T cell receptor beta chains from one sample, sequenced in a study of CD8 T cells in ankylosing spondylitis. TCRdb ran MiXCR on the 5' RACE reads and lists one entry per CDR3 protein. This repertoire shows just over 150,000 distinct CDR3 sequences, about 16% found once; its top ten account for about 8.3%. Sequencing was performed on blood, either unsorted or a sorted T cell fraction (not recorded which). The receptor set was obtained from a male donor with ankylosing spondylitis or in good health (not recorded which). The CDR3 runs from the conserved cysteine through the conserved F or W. Each record gives: clone size, V gene, CDR3 protein. Clone sizes are given selectively: once, few, many, or a class where the clone is expanded.

>few|TRBV27
CASSLSGTGAHQPQHF
>many|TRBV5-1
CASSPPGRVNTEAFF
>once|TRBV5-1
CASSTPGDEAFF
>many|TRBV5-1
CASSLGDRGQGTEAFF
>few|TRBV18
CASSPPRSPSGIDEQFF
>many|TRBV7-8
CASSPGTGFYEQYF
>NA|TRBV28
CASSLGGTKNIQYF
>many|TRBV19
CASEGTLNTGELFF
>few|TRBV29-1
CSVGRGEAFF
>many|TRBV7-8
CASSLGQSRYEQYF
>few|TRBV10-1
CASSESRQGGYTF
>NA|TRBV30
CAWSFGGTEAFF
>many|TRBV5-1
CASSIGQGVIDEQYF
>many|TRBV6-1
CASSEEAYTIYF
>many|TRBV29-1
CSVEDLREDGYTF
>many|TRBV6-2/TRBV6-3
CASSYRDSEAFF
>NA|TRBV6-2/TRBV6-3
CASSYPGSSGYEQYF
>NA|TRBV5-1
CASSPSDRAVETQYF
>NA|TRBV6-5
CASRNGNTEAFF
>many|TRBV6-1
CASRPSSGRDRTYNEQFF
>NA|TRBV19
CASSMPSGRTYNEQFF
>many|TRBV13
CASSLVAGATQYF
>NA|TRBV5-6
CASSTSETLRTEAFF
>many|TRBV6-6
CASSYVITGELFF
>many|TRBV18
CASSSDYTDTQYF
>many|TRBV7-2
CASSLRQGAGNQPQHF
>many|TRBV24-1
CAICRRGGQDNQPQHF
>once|TRBV20-1
CSARDGGRNEKLVF
>many|TRBV20-1
CSASEGDRRYNEQFF
>few|TRBV20-1
CSARGLDKIYGYTF
>NA|TRBV18
CASSPGRREKLFF
>NA|TRBV5-1
CASSAGLASYEQYF
>NA|TRBV6-5
CASTTYLGSSYNEQFF
>NA|TRBV5-5
CASSPGLVSYNEQFF
>many|TRBV12-3/TRBV12-4
CASSLPQGYNEQYF
>many|TRBV5-1
CASSTGLALETQYF
>few|TRBV5-4
CASSLHSGRGHEQFF
>many|TRBV27
CASSSRGDTQYF
>NA|TRBV28
CASSPFRGHSFNQPQHF
>NA|TRBV28
CASSGQGSSYEQYF
>many|TRBV28
CASSVPGLPKGGYTF